This T cell receptor (beta chain) was identified during a study of blood T cell repertoires in COVID-19. Some clones are missing from TCRdb's copy, which holds only in-frame ones; the method was immunoSEQ multiplex PCR. Here the sample spans around 260,000 clones, approximately 85% being singletons. The sequencing sample was made of PBMCs or T cells enriched from blood (not recorded which). This receptor was obtained from a woman in her thirties who had recovered from COVID-19.

The CDR3 is CATSGYRPSGGSNTEAFF. CDR3 in DNA: TGTGCCACCAGCGGTTACAGGCCCTCCGGGGGGTCGAACACTGAAGCTTTCTTT. The chain recombines TRBV15 with TRBJ1-1, with D perhaps TRBD1 (5 bases). V was pared by 5 bases and J by 1 base, with 23 bases between. CDR3 length equals 18 residues. Germline V gene sequence: CDR1 LNHNV, CDR2 YYDKDF (reference sequence).